Each of the 3 T cell receptor beta chains below was sequenced from the same sample in a study of shared clonotypes between healthy human individuals. Naive-designated CD8 cells lacked CD45RO, were positively enriched for CCR7, and omitted terminally differentiated effector memory CD45RA+ cells. Clones were read by immunoSEQ multiplex PCR, and TCRdb kept only the in-frame ones, dropping some. The table includes approximately 840,000 clones, around 96% detected once. The sample consisted of naive CD8+ T cells sorted from blood. The receptors shown here come from a man aged 25-45 years in good health.

This chain joins TRBV21-1 and TRBJ2-7; whether TRBD1, the table's D call, matches the DNA was not checked. TRBV21-1 is flagged as a pseudogene. The CDR3 extends over 17 amino acids. Here the CDR3 DNA reads TGTGCCAGCAGCAAACGCCTGGACAGGAGAAAAGTCTACGAGCAGTACTTC. This sequence encodes CASSKRLDRRKVYEQYF.

V usage is TRBV7-9 and J usage is TRBJ2-7; 7 bases align to TRBD1. CDR1 is SEHNR and CDR2 is FQNEAQ in the germline V gene (reference sequence). This CDR3 is built from 16 residues. Trimming took 3 bases from V and 3 from J; bases not matched to a gene: 11. CDR3 sequence (DNA): TGTGCCAGCAGCTTTGTGACAGGGACCTACCTCTACGAGCAGTACTTC. This encodes CASSFVTGTYLYEQYF. Looking up the rest from reference TRBV7-9 and TRBJ2-7 gives the full variable domain: DTGVSQNPRHKITKRGQNVTFRCDPISEHNRLYWYRQTLGQGPEFLTYFQNEAQLEKSRLLSDRFSAERPKGSFSTLEIQRTEQGDSAMYLCASSFVTGTYLYEQYFGPGTRLTVT.

The gene calls are TRBV7-8 and TRBJ2-2; tentatively, D is TRBD2 (6 bases). The germline V gene encodes CDR1 SGHVS and CDR2 FQNEAQ. V was shortened by 1 base and J by 1 base, with 10 bases between the two germline ends. The CDR3 sequence is 16 residues long. The CDR3 nucleotides read TGTGCCAGCAGCTTAGACGGCGGGGAGAACACCGGGGAGCTGTTTTTT. Its translation is CASSLDGGENTGELFF.